The 31 T cell receptor beta chains below were found in one sample sequenced in a study of Graves' ophthalmopathy and Graves' hyperthyroidism. The study amplified TCR beta CDR3 regions using RNA transcripts. The first round was an RT-PCR with HTBI primers, and the second round was a multiplex PCR. MiXCR was run by TCRdb on the multiplex PCR reads, yielding one entry per CDR3 protein. The sample lists roughly 500,000 distinct CDR3 sequences, about 15% occurring once. Sequenced: blood. These receptors came from a young woman with Graves' ophthalmopathy.

This clonotype was seen ten or more times. V gene TRBV2 combines with J gene TRBJ1-3; no clear D. V lost 1 base to trimming and J lost 2 bases, with 15 bases between them. The CDR3 is 17 residues long. Germline V lookup: CDR1 SNHLY, CDR2 FYNNEI. The CDR3 nucleotides read TGTGCCAGCAGTGAAGGTCGACTCTTTTCGGCTGGAAACACCATATATTTT. Translated, it gives CASSEGRLFSAGNTIYF.

The sample holds a few counts of this clonotype. In DNA form, the CDR3 reads TGTGCCAGCAGTCCTGGACAGAAGTACCAAGAGACCCAGTACTTC. Translating it yields CASSPGQKYQETQYF. J is TRBJ2-5 and V is TRBV28, with a possible D match to TRBD1 (6 bases). Trimming removed 5 bases from V and 0 bases from J, with 13 bases in between. Germline CDR1 MDHEN, CDR2 SYDVKM. This CDR3 is 15 amino acids long.

The CDR3 sequence: CASSFPTALENTIYF. The CDR3 DNA sequence: TGTGCCAGCAGTTTCCCGACAGCACTGGAGAACACCATATATTTT. The rearrangement links TRBV28 to TRBJ1-3, with D tentatively TRBD1 (5 bases). V dropped 3 bases and J dropped 7 bases, with 16 bases sitting between them. The V gene's germline CDR1 is MDHEN and CDR2 SYDVKM. The CDR3 is 15 amino acids.

The sample holds many counts of this clonotype. This sequence joins TRBV12-3 or TRBV12-4 and TRBJ1-1, with TRBD1 matching 9 bases. This CDR3 is built from 14 residues. J was trimmed by 3 bases and V by 2 bases; bases with no gene match: 1. CDR3 in DNA: TGTGCCAGCAGTTTAAGGGACAGGGACACTGAAGCTTTCTTT. This translates into CASSLRDRDTEAFF.

This clonotype showed up many times. The J gene is TRBJ2-5, the V gene TRBV2, with D unclear. Looked up from germline, CDR1 is SNHLY and CDR2 is FYNNEI. There are 13 residues in the CDR3. Deletions cut 1 base from V and 4 bases from J, with 7 bases between. CDR3 coding DNA: TGTGCCAGCAGTGAAGGGCTAATAGAGACCCAGTACTTC. It encodes CASSEGLIETQYF.

This clonotype appeared many times. This CDR3 is CASSPRDRGRAGVSYEQYF. In DNA, the CDR3 is TGTGCCAGCAGTCCCCGGGACAGGGGGCGAGCGGGGGTCTCCTACGAGCAGTACTTC. The J gene is TRBJ2-7, the V gene TRBV28, with TRBD1 matching over 12 bases. The germline V gene encodes CDR1 MDHEN and CDR2 SYDVKM. The V and J ends lost 5 bases and 0 bases, in that order; junction bases with no gene match: 14. The CDR3 extends over 19 amino acids.

This clonotype was counted at least ten times. V usage is TRBV28 and J usage is TRBJ2-7; D gene ambiguous. Germline V gene sequence: CDR1 MDHEN, CDR2 SYDVKM. The CDR3 is made up of 15 amino acids. The V end was cut by 5 bases, the J end by 3 bases, with 17 bases between. For the CDR3, the DNA is TGTGCCAGCAGTCCCGGGCCGGTTGGGCACTACGAGCAGTACTTC. As protein: CASSPGPVGHYEQYF.

This clonotype was recorded many times. The chain couples TRBV12-3 or TRBV12-4 to TRBJ1-1, with TRBD1 matching over 7 bases. The CDR3 has 13 amino acids. The V and J ends lost 3 bases and 5 bases, in that order; junction bases with no gene match: 3. The CDR3: CASSFKGATEAFF. DNA of the CDR3: TGTGCCAGCAGTTTCAAGGGGGCTACTGAAGCTTTCTTT.

The chain recombines TRBV19 with TRBJ2-7; D not certain. Germline loops: CDR1 LNHDA, CDR2 SQIVND (reference sequence). The V gene lost 5 bases and the J gene lost 3 bases, with 11 bases spanning the gap. The CDR3 loop spans 13 amino acids. The CDR3 is CASSYDGVYEQYF. The CDR3 coding sequence is TGTGCCAGTAGTTATGACGGAGTCTACGAGCAGTACTTC.

This clonotype showed up just a few times. A single base separates this from a much larger clone, so it may be a read error. The chain links TRBV7-8 to TRBJ2-5; D may match TRBD1 or TRBD2 (5 bases each). Germline CDR1 reads SGHVS; CDR2 reads FQNEAQ. The CDR3 length is 14 residues. The CDR3 here is CASSLVLGRETKYF. The CDR3 coding sequence is TGTGCCAGCAGCTTAGTTTTGGGACGAGAGACCAAGTACTTC.

This clonotype was recorded many times. The gene calls are TRBV27 and TRBJ2-5; TRBD2 matches 12 bases. CDR3 length equals 16 residues. V lost 5 bases and J lost 5; bases outside the gene matches: 9. Per germline, CDR1 MNHEY and CDR2 SMNVEV (reference sequence). Here the CDR3 reads CASSATSGRSGETQYF. CDR3 coding DNA: TGTGCCAGCAGTGCAACTAGCGGGAGGTCAGGGGAGACCCAGTACTTC.

This clonotype has ten or more counts. The rearrangement uses TRBV2 and TRBJ2-2; possible D gene TRBD1, 6 bases. CDR3 length: 13 amino acids. Looked up from germline, CDR1 is SNHLY and CDR2 is FYNNEI. V was clipped by 6 bases and J by 7 bases, with 12 bases between them. CDR3 residues: CASRHREVGELFF. The DNA for the CDR3 is TGTGCCAGCAGACACAGGGAAGTCGGGGAGCTGTTTTTT.

In this sample, this clonotype turned up a few times. The genes are TRBV28 and TRBJ1-5, with 8 bases identical to TRBD1. The CDR3 contains 17 residues. V gave up 0 bases and J gave up 2 bases; unmatched junction bases: 6. Germline V CDR1 and CDR2: MDHEN, SYDVKM. This CDR3 is CASSLWRTGSRNQPQHF. CDR3 in DNA: TGTGCCAGCAGTTTATGGCGGACAGGGAGTCGCAATCAGCCCCAGCATTTT.

This clonotype was observed at least ten times. The J gene is TRBJ1-3, the V gene TRBV2; D gene uncertain. With 6 bases removed from V and 3 bases from J, the gap between germline ends came to 15 bases. Germline V gene sequence: CDR1 SNHLY, CDR2 FYNNEI. The length of the CDR3 is 15 residues. CDR3 loop: CASRPRRVIGNTIYF. CDR3 nucleotide sequence: TGTGCCAGCAGGCCCAGGCGGGTAATTGGAAACACCATATATTTT.

This clonotype has at least ten counts. The J gene is TRBJ1-6, the V gene TRBV7-2, with TRBD1 identical over 7 bases. The germline gives CDR1 SGHTA, CDR2 FQGNSA. Germline trimming cut 4 bases from V and 1 base from J; bases unmatched to any gene: 10. The CDR3 loop spans 18 amino acids. The CDR3 region is CASSSGSAGGSYNSPLHF. DNA of the CDR3: TGTGCCAGCAGCTCGGGGAGTGCAGGGGGATCCTATAATTCACCCCTCCACTTT.

To note about this clonotype: A single base separates this from a much larger clone, so it may be a read error. The chain is built from TRBV7-2 and TRBJ2-2, with TRBD2 as a possible D gene (5 bases). Per the germline V gene, CDR1 is SGHTA and CDR2 is FQGNSA. This CDR3 is 13 amino acids long. The CDR3 sequence is CASSTTHSGELLF. For the CDR3, the DNA is TGTGCCAGCAGCACGACTCACTCCGGGGAGCTGCTTTTT.

This clonotype was counted many times. The rearrangement links TRBV4-2 to TRBJ1-6; D is unclear. CDR1 LGHNA and CDR2 YNFKEQ come from the germline V gene. V was cut by 4 bases and J by 5 bases, with 12 bases left in between. The CDR3 length is 15 residues. The CDR3, as DNA: TGTGCCAGCAGCCCATCGAAAGTGGATAATTCACCCCTCCACTTT. It is translated as CASSPSKVDNSPLHF.

On this clonotype itself: Its ends do not fully match the called genes, so a read error is possible. The chain uses TRBV27 and TRBJ1-2; no reliable D call. Germline-derived CDR1 and CDR2 are MNHEY and SMNVEV (reference sequence). The CDR3 contains 14 residues. The CDR3 DNA sequence: TGTGCCAGCAGAGACGGCCTCGCCAACTATGGTTACACCTTC. It is translated as CASRDGLANYGYTF.

This clonotype came up many times. With a much larger clone just one base away, this may be a read error. This chain links TRBV6-5 with TRBJ1-1; no firm D call. The CDR3 is made up of 13 amino acids. The germline gives CDR1 MNHEY, CDR2 SVGAGI. Between the trimmed V and J ends, which lost 0 bases and 5 bases, there was a span of 7 bases. The CDR3 DNA follows: TGTGCCAGCAGTTACTCGACGGGAACTGAAGCTTTCTTT. Amino acids: CASSYSTGTEAFF.

This clonotype has at least ten counts. The chain links TRBV27 to TRBJ1-2, with 8 nucleotides matching TRBD1. The CDR3 extends over 11 amino acids. V shed 8 bases and J 8 bases; nucleotides not matched to a gene: 4. Germline CDR1 and CDR2: MNHEY and SMNVEV (reference sequence). In DNA, the CDR3 is TGTGCCAGCTGGGACAGGCGGGGCTACACCTTC. This sequence encodes CASWDRRGYTF.

This clonotype came up many times. The chain combines TRBV10-3 with TRBJ1-3; D is unclear. CDR3 length equals 15 residues. Trimming left V 3 bases short and J 2 bases short, with 11 bases between. Germline loops: CDR1 ENHRY, CDR2 SYGVKD. Written as DNA, the CDR3 is TGTGCCATCAGTGACGCATACGGGGCTGGAAACACCATATATTTT. Translation gives CAISDAYGAGNTIYF.

The table lists this clonotype with a few counts. This chain's CDR3 is CASSPREDYEQYF. The DNA of the CDR3 is TGTGCCAGCAGCCCCCGGGAGGACTACGAGCAGTACTTC. The chain links TRBV6-1 to TRBJ2-7; 7 nucleotides align to TRBD2. Trimming at V came to 6 bases and at J to 3 bases, leaving 5 bases not matched to a gene. The CDR3 sequence is 13 residues long. Germline V gene data show CDR1 as MNHNS and CDR2 as SASEGT.

This clonotype has just a few counts. This chain uses TRBV30 with TRBJ1-2; D gene ambiguous. Germline V CDR1 and CDR2: GTSNPN, SVGIG (reference sequence). The CDR3 length is 13 residues. The V and J ends lost 8 bases and 6 bases respectively, with 19 bases between them. The CDR3: CATTDGENDGYTF. In DNA form, the CDR3 reads TGTGCCACGACGGACGGGGAAAACGATGGCTACACCTTC.

V is TRBV2 and J is TRBJ1-5, with TRBD1 identical over 10 bases. Germline CDR1 reads SNHLY; CDR2 reads FYNNEI. This CDR3 comprises 13 residues. With 10 bases clipped from V and 7 bases from J, the junction kept 7 bases outside the gene matches. This CDR3 reads CAIRQGARQPQHF. The CDR3, as DNA: TGTGCCATTCGACAGGGGGCTCGGCAGCCCCAGCATTTT.

This clonotype has a count of ten or more. This chain connects TRBV7-3 to TRBJ2-2; D uncertain. CDR3 length: 12 residues. The germline V gene has CDR1 SGHTA and CDR2 FQGTGA. V lost 5 bases and J lost 2, with 3 bases in between. The CDR3 DNA sequence: TGTGCCAGCAGCACTAACACCGGGGAGCTGTTTTTT. Translation gives CASSTNTGELFF.

In this sample, this clonotype turned up a few times. This chain's CDR3 is CASSLAGEGLSYEQYF. Written as DNA, the CDR3 is TGTGCCAGCAGCTTGGCGGGGGAGGGTCTCTCCTACGAGCAGTACTTC. This rearrangement joins TRBV7-2 to TRBJ2-7; 7 nucleotides match TRBD2. The V segment lost 3 bases and the J segment 0 bases; nucleotides outside the gene matches: 8. The CDR3 has 16 amino acids. Germline CDR1 and CDR2: SGHTA and FQGNSA.

The chain is built from TRBV6-1 and TRBJ1-1; D is ambiguous. Per germline, CDR1 MNHNS and CDR2 SASEGT. V was clipped by 5 bases and J by 8 bases, with 15 bases between them. CDR3 length: 13 amino acids. In DNA form, the CDR3 reads TGTGCCAGCAGTCGGGCCCGTAACAGCGAAGCTTTCTTT. Its translation: CASSRARNSEAFF.

This clonotype has a count of ten or more. This chain joins TRBV6-5 and TRBJ2-4, with TRBD2 identical over 7 bases. The germline CDR1 and CDR2 sequences are MNHEY and SVGAGI. The CDR3 is 16 amino acids. V shed 5 bases, J shed 7 bases, and the junction held 14 bases outside the gene matches. In DNA, the CDR3 is TGTGCCAGCAGTCCCTCTTCCGGCCTAGCGGCGAACATTCAGTACTTC. This sequence encodes CASSPSSGLAANIQYF.

This clonotype was observed a few times. The genes are TRBV19 and TRBJ1-5; 7 nucleotides align to TRBD1. The V gene end was trimmed by 7 bases and the J gene end by 6 bases; junction bases not matched to a gene: 12. CDR1 is LNHDA, CDR2 SQIVND, per germline (reference sequence). The CDR3 runs 15 residues. Written as DNA, the CDR3 is TGTGCCAGTACCAGAGACAGGGTTGGAGCTCAGCCCCAGCATTTT. As protein: CASTRDRVGAQPQHF.

Many counts were recorded for this clonotype. The chain uses TRBV20-1 and TRBJ2-4; 7 bases match TRBD1. Germline V gives CDR1 DFQATT, CDR2 SNEGSKA (reference sequence). The CDR3 is made up of 13 amino acids. The junction had 3 bases not matched to a gene; V was cut back by 6 bases and J by 1 base. This CDR3 is CSAVDRAKNIQYF. CDR3 DNA sequence: TGCAGTGCCGTGGACAGGGCCAAAAACATTCAGTACTTC.

This chain uses TRBV5-1 with TRBJ2-2; 9 nucleotides line up with TRBD2. The CDR3 extends over 17 amino acids. J was trimmed by 2 bases and V by 4 bases; bases with no gene match: 9. Germline lookup yields CDR1 SGHRS and CDR2 YFSETQ. CDR3 in DNA: TGCGCCAGCAGCCCGACGGCTAGCGGGATTAACACCGGGGAGCTGTTTTTT. This encodes CASSPTASGINTGELFF.